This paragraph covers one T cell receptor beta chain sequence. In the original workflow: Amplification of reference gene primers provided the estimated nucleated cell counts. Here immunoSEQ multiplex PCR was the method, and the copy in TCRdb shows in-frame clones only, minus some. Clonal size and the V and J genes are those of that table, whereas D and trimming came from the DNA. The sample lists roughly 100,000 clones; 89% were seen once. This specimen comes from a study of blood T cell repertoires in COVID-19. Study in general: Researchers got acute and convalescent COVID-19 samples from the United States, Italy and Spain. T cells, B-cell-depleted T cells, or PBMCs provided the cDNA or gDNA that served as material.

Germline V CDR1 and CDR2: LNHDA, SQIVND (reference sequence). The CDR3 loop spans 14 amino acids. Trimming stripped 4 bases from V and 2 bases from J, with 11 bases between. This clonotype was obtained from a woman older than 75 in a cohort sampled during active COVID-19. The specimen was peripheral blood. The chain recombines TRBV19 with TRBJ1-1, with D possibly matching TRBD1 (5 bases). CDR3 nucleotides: TGTGCCAGTAGTAAGGGGCAGGTAAACACTGAAGCTTTCTTT. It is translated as CASSKGQVNTEAFF.